The clone carrying this T cell receptor beta chain was counted at least ten times. This record comes from a study of T cells of healthy individuals. This CDR3 comprises 14 residues. V dropped 7 bases and J dropped 2 bases, with 14 bases sitting between them. In TCRdb, the 5' RACE reads were re-called with MiXCR into one record per CDR3 protein. The table records about 96,000 distinct CDR3 sequences, around 17% of them present only once. The sequence came from a human donor in good health. The chain carries TRBV12-3 or TRBV12-4 and TRBJ1-2; TRBD1 might be the D (6 bases). CDR3 protein: CASIREGVNYGYTF. The CDR3, as DNA: TGTGCCAGCATCAGGGAGGGGGTGAACTATGGCTACACCTTC.